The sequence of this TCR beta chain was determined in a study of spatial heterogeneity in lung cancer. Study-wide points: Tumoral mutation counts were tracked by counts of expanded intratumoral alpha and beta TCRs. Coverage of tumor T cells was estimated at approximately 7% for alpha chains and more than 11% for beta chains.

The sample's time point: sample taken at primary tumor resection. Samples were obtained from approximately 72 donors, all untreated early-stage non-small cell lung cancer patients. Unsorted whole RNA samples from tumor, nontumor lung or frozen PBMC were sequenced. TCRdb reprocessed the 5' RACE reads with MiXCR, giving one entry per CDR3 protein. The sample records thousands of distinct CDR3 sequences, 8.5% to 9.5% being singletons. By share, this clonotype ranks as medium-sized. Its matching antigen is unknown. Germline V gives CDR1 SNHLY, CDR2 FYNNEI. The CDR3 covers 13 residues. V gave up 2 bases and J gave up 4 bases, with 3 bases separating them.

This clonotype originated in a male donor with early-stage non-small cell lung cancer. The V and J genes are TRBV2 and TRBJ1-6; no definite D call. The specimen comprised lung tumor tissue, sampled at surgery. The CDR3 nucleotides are TGTGCCAGCAGTGAACTGTATAATTCACCCCTCCACTTT. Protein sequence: CASSELYNSPLHF.